The 24 T cell receptor beta chains presented below share a single source sample, sequenced in a study of CD8 T cells in Susac syndrome. Random hexamers served to reverse transcribe about 0.5 to 1 ug RNA. One entry per CDR3 protein results from TCRdb running MiXCR on the immunoSEQ multiplex PCR reads. In the table there are 100,000 to 150,000 distinct CDR3 sequences, around 95% of which are singletons. Specimen: CD4+ T cells from PBMCs. Receptors were obtained from a human donor in good health.

The chain has TRBV7-2 and TRBJ2-7; tentative D call: TRBD2 (6 bases). Germline values: CDR1 SGHTA, CDR2 FQGNSA. Trimming took off 2 bases at V and 2 bases at J, with 16 bases between the two ends. The CDR3 has 16 amino acids. CDR3 loop: CASSLRGDSKAYEQYF. The CDR3 DNA is TGTGCCAGCAGCTTACGTGGGGACTCAAAGGCCTACGAGCAGTACTTC.

The genes are TRBV4-1 and TRBJ1-1, with D perhaps TRBD1 (5 bases). The germline CDR1 and CDR2 sequences are MGHRA and YSYEKL. CDR3 length: 16 residues. The V end lost 1 base, the J end lost 2 bases, and 14 bases lay between the germline ends. Here the CDR3 reads CASSQGKGLSNTEAFF. CDR3 nucleotides: TGCGCCAGCAGCCAAGGCAAGGGGCTCAGTAACACTGAAGCTTTCTTT.

The chain uses TRBV29-1 and TRBJ2-1; TRBD1 agrees at 12 bases. CDR3 size: 14 residues. Unmatched junction bases numbered 7, after V lost 7 bases and J lost 6 bases. CDR1 and CDR2 from the germline V gene are SQVTM and ANQGSEA. The CDR3 DNA sequence: TGCAGCGGCGGGGACAGGGGGCGATCCAATGAGCAGTTCTTC. Its translation is CSGGDRGRSNEQFF.

CDR3 DNA sequence: TGTGCCAGCAGCCCCTCGGGGGCCCAAGAGACCCAGTACTTC. Its protein is CASSPSGAQETQYF. V and J are TRBV7-2 and TRBJ2-5; D is perhaps TRBD1 or TRBD2 (6 bases each). Germline CDR1 SGHTA, CDR2 FQGNSA. This CDR3 is built from 14 residues. The V gene lost 5 bases and the J gene lost 1 base, with 11 bases spanning the gap.

This CDR3 is CASSANANQPQHF. CDR3 DNA sequence: TGTGCCAGTAGTGCCAATGCCAATCAGCCCCAGCATTTT. The J gene is TRBJ1-5, the V gene TRBV19; D not certain. Between the trimmed V and J ends, which lost 5 bases and 3 bases, there was a span of 8 bases. Germline V gene lookup returns CDR1 LNHDA and CDR2 SQIVND (reference sequence). The CDR3 covers 13 residues.

This chain connects TRBV30 to TRBJ2-1; 8 bases align to TRBD2. CDR1 GTSNPN and CDR2 SVGIG come from the germline V gene (reference sequence). V was pared by 0 bases and J by 8 bases, with 6 bases of the junction left unmatched. The CDR3 covers 14 residues. The CDR3 DNA sequence: TGTGCCTGGAGTGTTAGCGGGATTCGTTATGAGCAGTTCTTC. Translated: CAWSVSGIRYEQFF.

The chain couples TRBV5-5 to TRBJ1-3; no definite D call. Germline lookup yields CDR1 SGHKS and CDR2 YYEKEE (reference sequence). V was shortened by 4 bases and J by 4 bases, with 15 bases between the two germline ends. The CDR3 is made up of 15 amino acids. The CDR3 coding sequence is TGTGCCAGCAGCCAGAACACGGGATCCGGAAACACCATATATTTT. It specifies CASSQNTGSGNTIYF.

The chain links TRBV2 to TRBJ1-5, with D unresolved. Germline V CDR1 and CDR2: SNHLY, FYNNEI. With 4 bases removed from V and 7 bases from J, the gap between germline ends came to 8 bases. The CDR3 loop spans 12 amino acids. The CDR3 protein is CASSGSGQPQHF. The CDR3 region has the DNA TGTGCCAGCAGTGGATCTGGGCAGCCCCAGCATTTT.

V and J are TRBV29-1 and TRBJ2-1; D perhaps matches TRBD1 (6 bases). The V and J ends lost 6 bases and 5 bases respectively, with 14 bases between them. Per the germline V gene, CDR1 is SQVTM and CDR2 is ANQGSEA. CDR3 length: 13 amino acids. The CDR3 sequence is CSVTTDRDNEQFF. The CDR3 coding sequence is TGCAGCGTCACTACGGACAGAGACAATGAGCAGTTCTTC.

This chain links TRBV11-2 with TRBJ2-7; 9 bases line up with TRBD1. Germline values: CDR1 SGHAT, CDR2 FQNNGV. The CDR3 is 13 residues long. V trimming: 6 bases; J trimming: 5 bases; junction bases outside the gene matches: 5. As DNA, the CDR3 is TGTGCCAGCAGAGGACAGGGGCCCCACGAGCAGTACTTC. This translates into CASRGQGPHEQYF.

Worth noting for this clonotype: The conserved final phenylalanine or tryptophan is absent from the CDR3, which likely points to a read error. This rearrangement joins TRBV6-5 to TRBJ2-1, with D tentatively TRBD1 (5 bases). The germline V gene encodes CDR1 MNHEY and CDR2 SVGAGI. The CDR3 extends over 12 amino acids. Trimming pared 7 bases from V and 3 bases from J, leaving 7 bases between. The CDR3 DNA sequence: TGTGCCAGCACAACAGGCTACAATGAGCAGTTCTCC. Protein: CASTTGYNEQFS.

The rearrangement links TRBV29-1 to TRBJ2-7, with 9 bases aligning to TRBD1. The trim removed 6 bases at V and 5 bases at J, leaving 5 bases unmatched. This CDR3 has 12 residues. Looked up from germline, CDR1 is SQVTM and CDR2 is ANQGSEA. In DNA form, the CDR3 reads TGCAGCGTGGGACAGGGAACCCACGAGCAGTACTTC. Its translation: CSVGQGTHEQYF.

The chain joins TRBV3-1 to TRBJ2-2, with 9 bases identical to TRBD2. The V and J ends lost 1 base and 9 bases, in that order; junction bases with no gene match: 6. Per the germline V gene, CDR1 is LGHDT and CDR2 is YNNKEL (reference sequence). The CDR3 runs to 15 residues. The chain's CDR3 is CASSQVVAGVRELFF. DNA of the CDR3: TGTGCCAGCAGCCAAGTGGTAGCGGGAGTACGGGAGCTGTTTTTT.

This chain connects TRBV4-3 to TRBJ2-2; D is ambiguous. V lost 3 bases to trimming and J lost 6 bases, with 14 bases between them. There are 15 residues in the CDR3. In germline, CDR1 is LGHNA, CDR2 YSLEER. CDR3 region: CASSQPGATAGELFF. The CDR3, as DNA: TGCGCCAGCAGCCAGCCCGGCGCCACAGCCGGGGAGCTGTTTTTT.

The chain carries TRBV24-1 and TRBJ2-1, with 8 bases matching TRBD2. In germline, CDR1 is KGHDR, CDR2 SFDVKD. The length of the CDR3 is 16 residues. V dropped 4 bases and J dropped 4; count of bases not matched to a gene: 8. DNA for the CDR3: TGTGCCACCAGTGACCAGTCTGCGGGAGGATACAATGAGCAGTTCTTC. Encoded protein: CATSDQSAGGYNEQFF.

This clonotype was recorded only once. The chain carries TRBV5-1 and TRBJ1-1, with TRBD1 identical over 7 bases. This CDR3 region has 17 residues. V shed 5 bases, J shed 0 bases, and the junction held 13 bases outside the gene matches. CDR1 SGHRS and CDR2 YFSETQ come from the germline V gene. The CDR3 here is CASSWNRDRAMNTEAFF. The CDR3 DNA reads as TGCGCCAGCAGTTGGAACCGGGACAGAGCTATGAACACTGAAGCTTTCTTT. Together with reference TRBV5-1 and TRBJ1-1, the CDR3 gives the full variable domain: KAGVTQTPRYLIKTRGQQVTLSCSPISGHRSVSWYQQTPGQGLQFLFEYFSETQRNKGNFPGRFSGRQFSNSRSEMNVSTLELGDSALYLCASSWNRDRAMNTEAFFGQGTRLTVV.

The genes are TRBV7-9 and TRBJ2-7; no firm D call. This CDR3 is built from 11 residues. V lost 6 bases and J lost 3, with 6 bases in between. Germline loops: CDR1 SEHNR, CDR2 FQNEAQ (reference sequence). CDR3 in amino acids: CASSFIYEQYF. The CDR3 DNA sequence: TGTGCCAGCAGTTTTATCTACGAGCAGTACTTC.

This clonotype was seen only once. The chain recombines TRBV10-3 with TRBJ2-5; the match to TRBD2 covers 11 bases. The CDR3 loop spans 19 amino acids. The ends lost 4 bases at V and 5 bases at J; junction bases unmatched: 18. Germline V gene sequence: CDR1 ENHRY, CDR2 SYGVKD. The CDR3 is CAISGAGGITSGRGETQYF. CDR3 in DNA: TGTGCCATCAGTGGAGCCGGCGGAATCACTAGCGGGAGAGGCGAGACCCAGTACTTC.

The chain uses TRBV13 and TRBJ2-7, with TRBD2 identical over 9 bases. Germline assignment: CDR1 PRHDT and CDR2 FYEKMQ (reference sequence). This CDR3 has 15 amino acids. The V gene end was trimmed by 3 bases and the J gene end by 6 bases; junction bases not matched to a gene: 9. This CDR3 reads CASSFSGRRLGEQYF. In DNA form, the CDR3 reads TGTGCCAGCAGCTTCAGCGGGAGGAGGCTAGGCGAGCAGTACTTC.

This clonotype occurred once. The chain joins TRBV29-1 to TRBJ2-1; D uncertain. The CDR3 is 11 residues long. V dropped 4 bases and J dropped 5 bases, with 6 bases sitting between them. Per the germline V gene, CDR1 is SQVTM and CDR2 is ANQGSEA. CDR3 region: CSVGLNNEQFF. The CDR3 DNA sequence: TGCAGCGTTGGACTCAACAATGAGCAGTTCTTC.

This chain connects TRBV5-1 to TRBJ2-3; either TRBD1 or TRBD2 may supply D (6 bases each). The CDR3 length is 15 residues. V shed 2 bases and J shed 4 bases, with 14 bases lying between them. CDR1 and CDR2 (germline): SGHRS, YFSETQ. CDR3 sequence: CASSFSGGNADTQYF. In DNA, the CDR3 is TGCGCCAGCAGCTTCTCCGGGGGCAACGCAGATACGCAGTATTTT.

V usage is TRBV30 and J usage is TRBJ2-1; 8 bases line up with TRBD2. CDR1 is GTSNPN and CDR2 is SVGIG in the germline V gene (reference sequence). V lost 0 bases, J lost 9 bases, and 10 bases stayed unmatched. This CDR3 contains 15 residues. In DNA, the CDR3 is TGTGCCTGGAGTGTACGGGCGGGAGGAGCTGTTGAGCAGTTCTTC. This gives the protein CAWSVRAGGAVEQFF. Full variable domain (missing parts from reference TRBV30 and TRBJ2-1): SQTIHQWPATLVQPVGSPLSLECTVEGTSNPNLYWYRQAAGRGLQLLFYSVGIGQISSEVPQNLSASRPQDRQFILSSKKLLLSDSGFYLCAWSVRAGGAVEQFFGPGTRLTVL.

The chain joins TRBV12-3 or TRBV12-4 to TRBJ1-2, with D unresolved. This CDR3 spans 12 amino acids. With 6 bases removed from V and 6 bases from J, the gap between germline ends came to 11 bases. The DNA of the CDR3 is TGTGCCAGCAGCCAGCCCGTTGATGGCTACACCTTC. Its translation: CASSQPVDGYTF.

The chain joins TRBV7-7 to TRBJ2-3; 8 bases line up with TRBD1. The CDR3 sequence is 15 residues long. V trimming: 4 bases; J trimming: 2 bases; junction bases outside the gene matches: 5. The germline V gene encodes CDR1 SSHAT and CDR2 FNYEAQ (reference sequence). CDR3 protein: CASSSGQGYTDTQYF. CDR3 DNA: TGTGCCAGCAGCTCCGGACAGGGTTACACAGATACGCAGTATTTT.